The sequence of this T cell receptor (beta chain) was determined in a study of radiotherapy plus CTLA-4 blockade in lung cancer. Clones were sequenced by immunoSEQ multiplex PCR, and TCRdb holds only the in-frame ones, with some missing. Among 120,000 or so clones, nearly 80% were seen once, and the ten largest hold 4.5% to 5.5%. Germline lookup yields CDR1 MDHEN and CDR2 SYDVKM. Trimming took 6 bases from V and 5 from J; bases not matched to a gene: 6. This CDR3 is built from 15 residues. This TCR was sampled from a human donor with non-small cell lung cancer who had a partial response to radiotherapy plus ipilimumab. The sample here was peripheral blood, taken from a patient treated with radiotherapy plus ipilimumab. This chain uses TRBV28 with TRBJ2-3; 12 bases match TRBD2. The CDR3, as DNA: TGTGCCAGCAGCTTCCCGGGACTAGCGGGAGATACGCAGTATTTT. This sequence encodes CASSFPGLAGDTQYF. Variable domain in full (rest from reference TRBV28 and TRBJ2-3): DVKVTQSSRYLVKRTGEKVFLECVQDMDHENMFWYRQDPGLGLRLIYFSYDVKMKEKGDIPEGYSVSREKKERFSLILESASTNQTSMYLCASSFPGLAGDTQYFGPGTRLTVL.